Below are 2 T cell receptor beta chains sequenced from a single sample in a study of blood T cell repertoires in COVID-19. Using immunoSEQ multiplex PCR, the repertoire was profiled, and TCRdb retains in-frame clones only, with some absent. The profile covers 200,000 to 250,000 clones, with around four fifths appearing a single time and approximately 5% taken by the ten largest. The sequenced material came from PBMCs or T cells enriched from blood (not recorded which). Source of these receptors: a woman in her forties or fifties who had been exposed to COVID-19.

This chain's CDR3 is CASSPRTSGEVDTQYF. The CDR3 DNA sequence: TGTGCCAGCAGTCCTCGGACTAGCGGGGAGGTAGATACGCAGTATTTT. The chain links TRBV28 to TRBJ2-3; 12 bases are shared with TRBD2. The CDR3 length is 16 residues. Per the germline V gene, CDR1 is MDHEN and CDR2 is SYDVKM. J was trimmed by 5 bases and V by 5 bases; bases with no gene match: 8.

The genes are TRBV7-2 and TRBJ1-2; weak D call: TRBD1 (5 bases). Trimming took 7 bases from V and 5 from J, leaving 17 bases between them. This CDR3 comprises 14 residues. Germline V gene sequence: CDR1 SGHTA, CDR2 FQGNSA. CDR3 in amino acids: CASTIGRGWYGYTF. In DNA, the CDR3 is TGTGCCAGCACCATCGGGAGGGGTTGGTATGGCTACACCTTC.